This entry lists 28 T cell receptor beta chains sequenced from one sample in a study of blood T cells in healthy people across ages. Next came a second PCR, run for roughly 6 to 11 cycles, which used a sample-barcoded 5' primer along with a J-beta primer mix. TCRdb analysed the 5' RACE reads with MiXCR anew, one entry per CDR3 protein. The table has about 640,000 distinct CDR3 sequences, 45% to 65% seen once; the top ten hold 35% to 40%. The material sequenced was blood. The source of these receptors is a man in his sixties in good health.

In nucleotides, the CDR3 is TGTGCCAGCAACCTGGACAGCAGTACGAACACTGAAGCTTTCTTT. This translates into CASNLDSSTNTEAFF. The V and J genes are TRBV12-3 or TRBV12-4 and TRBJ1-1; a weak D match, TRBD1 (6 bases). The germline V and J ends were trimmed by 7 bases and 1 base, with 16 bases remaining between them. CDR3 length: 15 residues.

The rearrangement uses TRBV5-1 and TRBJ2-3, with D unresolved. The CDR3 runs to 14 residues. V was clipped by 4 bases and J by 1 base, with 10 bases between them. Germline values: CDR1 SGHRS, CDR2 YFSETQ. CDR3 sequence: CASSQQQGTDTQYF. The DNA of the CDR3 is TGCGCCAGCAGCCAGCAGCAGGGCACAGATACGCAGTATTTT.

The table lists this clonotype with a few counts. This chain joins TRBV2 and TRBJ2-7; 11 positions agree with TRBD2. This CDR3 region has 14 residues. The V and J ends lost 4 bases and 6 bases, in that order; junction bases with no gene match: 5. Germline V lookup: CDR1 SNHLY, CDR2 FYNNEI. CDR3 amino acids: CASSVIAGGVEQYF. The CDR3 DNA is TGTGCCAGCAGTGTTATAGCGGGGGGGGTCGAGCAGTACTTC.

The gene calls are TRBV12-3 or TRBV12-4 and TRBJ2-7; D is possibly TRBD2 (6 bases). The CDR3 runs to 14 residues. Trimming took off 6 bases at V and 2 bases at J, with 14 bases between the two ends. CDR3 nucleotide sequence: TGTGCCAGCAGGGGGGGTCCATGGACCTACGAGCAGTACTTC. Translation gives CASRGGPWTYEQYF.

The chain is built from TRBV7-2 and TRBJ2-5; D remains unclear. Matching the DNA end better, TRBJ2-1 makes the J call doubtful. There are 13 residues in the CDR3. Per germline, CDR1 SGHTA and CDR2 FQGNSA. CDR3 coding DNA: TGTGCCAGCAGCTTTAACAGACAAGAGACCCAGTTCTTC. Its protein product is CASSFNRQETQFF.

This chain uses TRBV4-2 with TRBJ2-3; the match to TRBD2 covers 12 bases. With 5 bases clipped from V and 4 bases from J, the junction kept 10 bases outside the gene matches. The CDR3 totals 17 residues. Germline V gene data show CDR1 as LGHNA and CDR2 as YNFKEQ. The CDR3 nucleotides read TGTGCCAGCAGCGTGGAGCTAGCGGGAGGGCGTGCAGATACGCAGTATTTT. Translating it yields CASSVELAGGRADTQYF.

The J gene is TRBJ2-1, the V gene TRBV7-2; D not certain. The CDR3 contains 16 residues. CDR1 is SGHTA, CDR2 FQGNSA, per germline. Trimming left V 5 bases short and J 2 bases short, with 16 bases between. CDR3 loop: CASSTAVSSPYNEQFF. The CDR3, as DNA: TGTGCCAGCAGCACCGCGGTCTCTTCTCCCTACAATGAGCAGTTCTTC.

The chain employs TRBV5-1 and TRBJ1-6, with 9 bases aligning to TRBD1. There are 14 residues in the CDR3. The V and J ends lost 3 bases and 10 bases, in that order; junction bases with no gene match: 5. Germline CDR1 reads SGHRS; CDR2 reads YFSETQ. In DNA form, the CDR3 reads TGCGCCAGCAGCTGGGGACAGGGAGGGTCACCCCTCCACTTT. As protein: CASSWGQGGSPLHF. Full variable domain (remainder filled in from reference TRBV5-1 and TRBJ1-6): KAGVTQTPRYLIKTRGQQVTLSCSPISGHRSVSWYQQTPGQGLQFLFEYFSETQRNKGNFPGRFSGRQFSNSRSEMNVSTLELGDSALYLCASSWGQGGSPLHFGNGTRLTVT.

Here the CDR3 reads CASSPSAVRETQYF. The CDR3 nucleotides read TGTGCCAGCAGCCCATCCGCCGTCCGGGAGACCCAGTACTTC. V gene TRBV3-1 combines with J gene TRBJ2-5; D ambiguous. Germline V gene sequence: CDR1 LGHDT, CDR2 YNNKEL (reference sequence). The V gene lost 4 bases and the J gene lost 5 bases, with 14 bases spanning the gap. This CDR3 is 14 amino acids long.

This chain uses TRBV20-1 with TRBJ1-5, with TRBD1 matching 7 bases. Per the germline V gene, CDR1 is DFQATT and CDR2 is SNEGSKA (reference sequence). The CDR3 loop spans 13 amino acids. Trimming cost V 5 bases and J 6 bases; bases outside gene matches: 7. The CDR3 is CSACDRAAQPQHF. The CDR3, as DNA: TGCAGTGCTTGCGACAGGGCGGCTCAGCCCCAGCATTTT.

The chain links TRBV28 to TRBJ2-5; D is possibly TRBD1 or TRBD2 (6 bases each). The germline gives CDR1 MDHEN, CDR2 SYDVKM. Between the trimmed V and J ends, which lost 5 bases and 7 bases, there was a span of 14 bases. This CDR3 has 13 residues. The DNA of the CDR3 is TGTGCCAGCAGTCACAGGGACTTGGGGACCCAGTACTTC. Protein sequence: CASSHRDLGTQYF. The complete variable domain, with remaining parts taken from reference TRBV28 and TRBJ2-5, reads DVKVTQSSRYLVKRTGEKVFLECVQDMDHENMFWYRQDPGLGLRLIYFSYDVKMKEKGDIPEGYSVSREKKERFSLILESASTNQTSMYLCASSHRDLGTQYFGPGTRLLVL.

This rearrangement joins TRBV7-2 to TRBJ2-1; 9 positions agree with TRBD1. The J segment lost 4 bases and the V segment lost 6 bases, leaving 7 bases of the junction unmatched. The CDR3 covers 15 residues. CDR1 and CDR2 (germline): SGHTA, FQGNSA. This CDR3 is CASSPDRGEYNEQFF. In DNA form, the CDR3 reads TGTGCCAGCAGTCCTGACAGGGGGGAGTACAATGAGCAGTTCTTC.

The table lists this clonotype with a few counts. The chain recombines TRBV18 with TRBJ2-4, with D perhaps TRBD1 (6 bases). The assigned J gene may be wrong: the sequence end matches TRBJ2-7 better. Germline-derived CDR1 and CDR2 are KGHSH and LQKENI. The CDR3 has 14 residues. The CDR3 region has the DNA TGTGCCAGCTCGCTAAACAGGGATCACTACGAGCAGTACTTC. It translates to CASSLNRDHYEQYF.

The CDR3 reads CSATSARGAYNEQFF. CDR3 coding DNA: TGCAGTGCTACCTCCGCTCGTGGGGCATACAATGAGCAGTTCTTC. The genes are TRBV20-1 and TRBJ2-1, with TRBD1 as a possible D gene (5 bases). The CDR3 consists of 15 residues. Germline CDR1 DFQATT, CDR2 SNEGSKA (reference sequence). V was shortened by 4 bases and J by 4 bases, with 17 bases between the two germline ends.

J is TRBJ2-7 and V is TRBV6-5, with TRBD2 as a possible D gene (5 bases). V lost 2 bases and J lost 8, with 16 bases in between. In germline, CDR1 is MNHEY, CDR2 SVGAGI. The CDR3 is made up of 14 amino acids. This CDR3 is CASSYGRLGVKQYF. The CDR3 bases are TGTGCCAGCAGTTACGGCCGGCTGGGAGTCAAGCAGTACTTC.

This chain uses TRBV20-1 with TRBJ1-5; TRBD1 is a possible D gene (5 bases). Germline V gives CDR1 DFQATT, CDR2 SNEGSKA (reference sequence). CDR3 length: 14 residues. The germline V and J ends were trimmed by 2 bases and 3 bases, with 11 bases remaining between them. CDR3 protein: CSARQTGANQPQHF. The CDR3 coding sequence is TGCAGTGCTAGACAAACCGGGGCCAATCAGCCCCAGCATTTT.

This chain joins TRBV20-1 and TRBJ1-1; maybe TRBD1 (5 bases). Per the germline V gene, CDR1 is DFQATT and CDR2 is SNEGSKA (reference sequence). The CDR3 is 13 residues long. Trimming removed 2 bases from V and 3 bases from J, with 10 bases in between. The CDR3 sequence: CSARQGRDTEAFF. Written as DNA, the CDR3 is TGCAGTGCTAGACAGGGAAGGGACACTGAAGCTTTCTTT.

For this clonotype: This may stem from a read error, because a much larger clone lies one nucleotide away. The V gene is TRBV5-1, the J gene TRBJ2-1, with D tentatively TRBD2 (5 bases). Trimming took off 4 bases at V and 8 bases at J, with 16 bases between the two ends. Germline lookup yields CDR1 SGHRS and CDR2 YFSETQ. This CDR3 is built from 14 residues. In nucleotides, the CDR3 is TGCGCCAGCAGCGTGGACGAGGGTTGGGATGAGCAGTTCTTC. Its translation: CASSVDEGWDEQFF.

The J gene is TRBJ2-7, the V gene TRBV12-3 or TRBV12-4; the D gene could be TRBD1 or TRBD2 (5 bases each). V lost 2 bases to trimming and J lost 0 bases, with 11 bases between them. The CDR3 has 15 residues. CDR3 in amino acids: CASSLTGTNSYEQYF. CDR3 DNA sequence: TGTGCCAGCAGTTTAACCGGGACCAACTCCTACGAGCAGTACTTC.

The CDR3 DNA sequence: TGTGCCAGCAGCGTAGGACAGCCCAATGAGCAGTTCTTC. This sequence encodes CASSVGQPNEQFF. This sequence joins TRBV6-1 and TRBJ2-1, with D possibly matching TRBD1 (6 bases). The germline V gene has CDR1 MNHNS and CDR2 SASEGT. This CDR3 is 13 amino acids long. V gave up 6 bases and J gave up 6 bases, with 12 bases separating them.

The genes are TRBV28 and TRBJ1-4; 10 bases are a match to TRBD1. The CDR3 extends over 20 amino acids. Germline V gene sequence: CDR1 MDHEN, CDR2 SYDVKM. Trimming at V came to 4 bases and at J to 8 bases, leaving 22 bases not matched to a gene. In nucleotides, the CDR3 is TGTGCCAGCAGTTCGCCCGGGACAGGGGTGTTCCGGTCCCGGTCCGAAAAACTGTTTTTT. This sequence encodes CASSSPGTGVFRSRSEKLFF.

V and J are TRBV5-1 and TRBJ2-1; D might be TRBD2 (6 bases). The CDR3 sequence is 14 residues long. With 3 bases removed from V and 5 bases from J, the gap between germline ends came to 12 bases. Germline V CDR1 and CDR2: SGHRS, YFSETQ. In DNA form, the CDR3 reads TGCGCCAGCAGCTCGGCGGGCGGGAACAATGAGCAGTTCTTC. Its protein is CASSSAGGNNEQFF.

V usage is TRBV27 and J usage is TRBJ1-2; 7 bases agree with TRBD1. Germline loops: CDR1 MNHEY, CDR2 SMNVEV (reference sequence). The CDR3 has 13 residues. V was clipped by 6 bases and J by 7 bases; unmatched bases: 8. The CDR3 DNA reads TGTGCCAGCAGGGATAGGGGGCAGAGTGGCTACACCTTC. Translated, it gives CASRDRGQSGYTF.

This clonotype turned up a few times. V is TRBV20-1 and J is TRBJ2-5; 7 bases line up with TRBD2. Germline trimming cut 1 base from V and 5 bases from J; bases unmatched to any gene: 7. The CDR3 totals 14 residues. Germline V lookup: CDR1 DFQATT, CDR2 SNEGSKA (reference sequence). CDR3 residues: CSARGIGGGETQYF. The CDR3 DNA follows: TGCAGTGCTAGAGGTATAGGCGGGGGTGAGACCCAGTACTTC.

V is TRBV2 and J is TRBJ2-4; D possibly corresponds to TRBD1 (6 bases). The J call may be in error: the DNA end matches TRBJ2-7 better. The germline gives CDR1 SNHLY, CDR2 FYNNEI. This CDR3 has 14 amino acids. The CDR3 loop is CASTSRTATYEQYF. Written as DNA, the CDR3 is TGTGCCAGCACAAGTAGGACAGCCACCTACGAGCAGTACTTC.

CDR3 in DNA: TGTGCCAGCCGGGGACAGGGCCCGAACACTGAAGCTTTCTTT. This gives the protein CASRGQGPNTEAFF. The chain recombines TRBV6-5 with TRBJ1-1, with 9 bases aligning to TRBD1. Germline V gene data show CDR1 as MNHEY and CDR2 as SVGAGI. The length of the CDR3 is 14 residues. J gave up 1 base and V 8 bases, and 5 bases lay outside the gene matches.

Remarks on this clonotype: A read error may explain this, as a much larger clone is one base away. V and J are TRBV4-1 and TRBJ2-7; D is possibly TRBD1 (6 bases). Germline CDR1 MGHRA, CDR2 YSYEKL. This CDR3 is 15 amino acids long. The ends were cut back, 0 bases at V and 0 bases at J, with 9 bases in the middle. In DNA, the CDR3 is TGCGCCAGCAGCCAAGATGACAGGAGCTCCTACGAGCAGTACTTC. This gives the protein CASSQDDRSSYEQYF.

This chain connects TRBV20-1 to TRBJ2-1, with D tentatively TRBD1 or TRBD2 (5 bases each). The end of the DNA aligns better with TRBJ2-7, so the J call may be wrong. In germline, CDR1 is DFQATT, CDR2 SNEGSKA (reference sequence). This CDR3 is 14 amino acids long. Here the CDR3 DNA reads TGCAGTGCTAGGCCCCTAAGAGGGGCCCACGAGCAGTACTTC. Translated, it gives CSARPLRGAHEQYF.